What follows are 11 T cell receptor beta chains derived from one specimen sequenced in a study of shared clonotypes between healthy human individuals (dated by TCRdb to 2018 to 2021). Library preparation used the immunoSEQ multiplex PCR assay. In its TCRdb copy, this immuneACCESS table keeps in-frame sequences only and misses some clones. Where compared with another copy, unresolved V genes explain less than half of these, and the others have no known cause. The sample profile shows 490,000 or so clones; 70% to 80% of them were found once. The ten largest account for 10% to 15% of the sample. What was sequenced was PBMCs. These receptors were taken from a woman in her thirties or forties in good health. Some clones in this sample may be carry-over from other donors' samples.

The table lists this clone with a few counts. The chain links TRBV12-5 to TRBJ2-2, with 11 bases that match TRBD2. The CDR3 runs 17 residues. Germline CDR1 reads LGHNT; CDR2 reads FRNRAP. Germline trimming cut 0 bases from V and 5 bases from J; bases unmatched to any gene: 5. The CDR3 loop reads CASGLVLAGVGTGELFF. The CDR3 nucleotides are TGTGCTAGTGGTTTGGTACTAGCGGGAGTGGGAACCGGGGAGCTGTTTTTT.

This sequence joins TRBV11-2 and TRBJ2-1; D gene uncertain. Trimming pared 5 bases from V and 7 bases from J, leaving 6 bases between. Germline CDR1 is SGHAT and CDR2 is FQNNGV. The CDR3 contains 11 residues. The CDR3 is CASSRINEQFF. In DNA, the CDR3 is TGTGCCAGCAGCCGGATAAATGAGCAGTTCTTC.

This clone has a single count. The V gene is TRBV30, the J gene TRBJ1-1; possibly TRBD1 for D (5 bases). Between the trimmed V and J ends, which lost 3 bases and 7 bases, there was a span of 21 bases. CDR3 length: 15 amino acids. Germline CDR1 is GTSNPN and CDR2 is SVGIG (reference sequence). The CDR3: CAWSEGSRVWNEAFF. The CDR3 DNA is TGTGCCTGGAGCGAGGGGAGTCGGGTTTGGAATGAAGCTTTCTTT.

This clone turned up a few times. A far larger clone is only one base removed, so a read error is likely. Distinct nucleotide sequences in the sample also encode this CDR3. This rearrangement joins TRBV9 to TRBJ1-1, with D tentatively TRBD1 (5 bases). With 0 bases removed from V and 5 bases from J, the gap between germline ends came to 8 bases. Germline CDR1 SGDLS, CDR2 YYNGEE. The CDR3 has 13 residues. In DNA, the CDR3 is TGTGCCAGCAGCGTAGGATGGGGGACTGAAGCTTTCTTT. It codes for CASSVGWGTEAFF.

The rearrangement links TRBV7-8 to TRBJ2-7; D ambiguous. This CDR3 has 12 residues. Germline V lookup: CDR1 SGHVS, CDR2 FQNEAQ. Trimming stripped 3 bases from V and 2 bases from J, with 5 bases between. The CDR3 here is CASSFSPYEQYF. The DNA of the CDR3 is TGTGCCAGCAGCTTTTCCCCCTACGAGCAGTACTTC.

The V gene is TRBV27, the J gene TRBJ2-3, with 8 bases lining up with TRBD1. V lost 3 bases to trimming and J lost 7 bases; unmatched junction nucleotides: 6. The CDR3 runs to 14 residues. CDR1 and CDR2 from the germline V gene are MNHEY and SMNVEV (reference sequence). CDR3 in amino acids: CASSFYPGGHTQYF. The CDR3 DNA sequence: TGTGCCAGCAGTTTCTACCCAGGGGGCCATACGCAGTATTTT.

This chain joins TRBV6-6 and TRBJ1-3, with D possibly TRBD1 on 6 matching bases. CDR3 size: 13 residues. Trimming took off 7 bases at V and 4 bases at J, with 11 bases between the two ends. The V gene's germline CDR1 is MNHNY and CDR2 SVGAGI (reference sequence). The CDR3 nucleotides are TGTGCCAGCACGGGGGACACAGGAAACACCATATATTTT. Its protein is CASTGDTGNTIYF.

This clone showed up many times. This same CDR3 is encoded by further DNA sequences in the sample. The rearrangement uses TRBV7-9 and TRBJ2-1; 9 bases fit TRBD2. Looked up from germline, CDR1 is SEHNR and CDR2 is FQNEAQ (reference sequence). The J segment lost 2 bases and the V segment lost 5 bases, leaving 4 bases of the junction unmatched. The CDR3 covers 15 residues. CDR3 nucleotides: TGTGCCAGCAGCCTTATAGCGGGAGCCTACAATGAGCAGTTCTTC. The encoded protein is CASSLIAGAYNEQFF.

The CDR3: CASSRIAGRDYNEQFF. The DNA for the CDR3 is TGTGCCAGCAGCCGAATAGCGGGGAGGGACTACAATGAGCAGTTCTTC. This rearrangement joins TRBV28 to TRBJ2-1; 8 nucleotides align to TRBD2. CDR1 MDHEN and CDR2 SYDVKM come from the germline V gene. The J segment lost 3 bases and the V segment lost 6 bases, leaving 10 bases of the junction unmatched. The CDR3 spans 16 residues.

The chain has TRBV2 and TRBJ1-1; D unresolved. Germline CDR1 SNHLY, CDR2 FYNNEI. The CDR3 totals 14 residues. V was trimmed by 1 base and J by 5 bases, leaving 11 bases between them. In nucleotides, the CDR3 is TGTGCCAGCAGTGAAGTAGGGTTTCGGACTGAAGCTTTCTTT. Protein sequence: CASSEVGFRTEAFF. Supplemented by reference TRBV2 and TRBJ1-1, the full variable domain reads EPEVTQTPSHQVTQMGQEVILRCVPISNHLYFYWYRQILGQKVEFLVSFYNNEISEKSEIFDDQFSVERPDGSNFTLKIRSTKLEDSAMYFCASSEVGFRTEAFFGQGTRLTVV.

This clone was detected only once. A far larger clone differs by one base, so this is likely a read error. CDR3 protein: CASSVYGATNERLFF. The CDR3 DNA sequence: TGTGCCAGCAGCGTATACGGGGCAACTAATGAAAGACTGTTTTTT. The chain carries TRBV9 and TRBJ1-4; D possibly corresponds to TRBD1 (5 bases). CDR1 is SGDLS and CDR2 is YYNGEE in the germline V gene. The CDR3 loop spans 15 amino acids.